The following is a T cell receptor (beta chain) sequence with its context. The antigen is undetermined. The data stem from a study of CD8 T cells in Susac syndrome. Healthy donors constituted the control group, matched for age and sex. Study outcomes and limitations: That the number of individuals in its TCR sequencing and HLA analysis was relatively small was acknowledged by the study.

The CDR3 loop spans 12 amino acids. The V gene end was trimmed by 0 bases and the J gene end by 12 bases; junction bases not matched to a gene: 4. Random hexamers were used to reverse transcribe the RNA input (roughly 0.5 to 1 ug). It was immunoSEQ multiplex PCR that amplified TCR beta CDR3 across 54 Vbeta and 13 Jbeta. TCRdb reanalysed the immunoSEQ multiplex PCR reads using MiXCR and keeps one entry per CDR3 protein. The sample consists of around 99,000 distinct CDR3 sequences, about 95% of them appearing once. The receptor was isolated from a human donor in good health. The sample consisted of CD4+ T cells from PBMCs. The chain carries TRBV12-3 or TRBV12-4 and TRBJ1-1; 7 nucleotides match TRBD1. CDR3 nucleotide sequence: TGTGCCAGCAGTTTAGCGGGACAGAGGACTTTCTTT. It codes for CASSLAGQRTFF.